The clone carrying this T cell receptor beta chain was seen at least ten times. The antigen is unknown. The germline V gene has CDR1 LGHNT and CDR2 FRNRAP. The CDR3 runs to 15 residues. Trimming took off 5 bases at V and 6 bases at J, with 17 bases between the two ends. This entry belongs to a study of CD8 T cells in ankylosing spondylitis. Quantitative 5'-RACE with molecular barcodes was used to make the TCR beta libraries. TCRdb re-called the 5' RACE reads through MiXCR, storing one row per CDR3 protein. The sample carries 200,000 or so distinct CDR3 sequences, 10% to 15% recorded once. Study observations and caveats: There was a TCR beta motif, made of several highly homologous variants, that appeared characteristic of ankylosing spondylitis blood. From matched ankylosing spondylitis synovial fluid, disease-linked clones were reportedly recovered at significantly enriched levels. A subset of motif variants has previously been described in the synovial fluid and blood of reactive arthritis.

Sequenced sample: blood, either unsorted or a sorted T cell fraction (not recorded which). The source of this sequence is a female donor with ankylosing spondylitis or in good health (not recorded which). The J gene is TRBJ1-5, the V gene TRBV12-5; tentative D call: TRBD1 (5 bases). The CDR3 DNA reads as TGTGCTAGTGGTCCCCCGAATCCAGGGAGTCAGCCCCAGCATTTT. It encodes CASGPPNPGSQPQHF.